The source of this T cell receptor (beta chain) is a study of blood T cells in healthy people across ages. General study findings and limits: Older age coincided with a roughly linear decline in TCR beta diversity per million T cells.

As regards this clonotype: Its antigen remains unknown.

The CDR3 has 14 amino acids. Trimming cost V 8 bases and J 14 bases; bases outside gene matches: 10. Per the germline V gene, CDR1 is MNHEY and CDR2 is SVGEGT. A sample-barcoded 5' primer and a J-beta primer mix were used in a second PCR of roughly 7 to 12 cycles. Researchers report that a template-switch adaptor with 12 random nucleotides tagged each cDNA molecule. TCRdb re-analysed the 5' RACE reads in MiXCR, keeping a single row per CDR3 protein. The data show roughly 900,000 distinct CDR3 sequences, 25% to 35% seen once. Every donor contributed roughly 10 milliliters of peripheral blood by blood draw.

The chain is built from TRBV6-2 or TRBV6-3 and TRBJ2-1, with 15 bases identical to TRBD2. The specimen was blood. The clonotype comes from a woman at least 80 years old in good health. The CDR3 coding sequence is TGTGCCAGCGAGGCGGGGACTAGCGGGGGGTCCGAGTTCTTC. It is translated as CASEAGTSGGSEFF.